This TCR beta chain was sequenced during a study of technical replicates of blood from several donors (dated by TCRdb to about 2017). This clone was counted only a few times. No cognate antigen has been identified for it. No base qualities exist here, and no much larger clone lies one base off it. Library preparation used the immunoSEQ multiplex PCR assay. Held by TCRdb, this immuneACCESS table contains in-frame sequences only and omits some clones. Under half of the omission traces to an unresolved V gene where checked; the cause of the rest is unknown. This sample lists 40,000 to 60,000 clones; about 93% were detected once. 3% to 5% of the sample goes to the ten largest clones. Looking up the germline V gene yields CDR1 KGHSY and CDR2 FQNENV. V is cut by 0 bases and J by 4 bases, and the space between the germline ends is 13 bases. Including the terminal cysteine and phenylalanine, the CDR3 comprises 16 residues. Left in the record is the CDR3 DNA by itself, 48 bases read in frame from the first base.

The receptor comes from a human donor in good health. Some clones in this sample may be carry-over from other donors' samples. The chain joins TRBV16 to TRBJ1-5, with TRBD1 tentatively as D gene (5 bases match). The sample consisted of PBMCs. The DNA reads TGTGCCAGCAGCCAATCGTACAGGTCCCCAAATCAGCCCCAGCATTTT. Protein translation: CASSQSYRSPNQPQHF. With all but the CDR3 taken from the reference TRBV16 and TRBJ1-5 genes, the full variable domain is: GEEVAQTPKHLVRGEGQKAKLYCAPIKGHSYVFWYQQVLKNEFKFLISFQNENVFDETGMPKERFSAKCLPNSPCSLEIQATKLEDSAVYFCASSQSYRSPNQPQHFGDGTRLSIL.